A selection of T cell receptor beta chains follows, all from one sample in a study of PD-L1 blockade in urothelial cancer. The data were produced by immunoSEQ multiplex PCR, yet TCRdb's version contains in-frame clones alone and is incomplete. Seen here are 24,000 or so clones, around 88% observed once, and the top ten hold approximately 2.8%. The sequencing used PBMCs, collected around atezolizumab (anti-PD-L1) treatment. Receptors originate from a man between 45 and 60 years old with urothelial cancer. The CDR3 runs from the conserved cysteine through the conserved F or W. The order of the fields is V gene, D gene, J gene, clone size, CDR3 DNA, CDR3 protein. D genes are given only for firm matches. Size values are once, few and many counts, or a class for expanded clones, and some rows have none.

>TRBV12-2|-|TRBJ2-4|-
TGTGCAAGTCGCCCCCCAGGCAGGGAAAACATTCAGTACTTC
CASRPPGRENIQYF
>TRBV5-1|-|TRBJ1-5|few
TGCGCCAGCAGCCCCAGCGGGGCGAATCAGCCCCAGCATTTT
CASSPSGANQPQHF
>TRBV5-1|TRBD2|TRBJ2-5|-
TGCGCCAGCAGCACAGGGATGTCTCTAGCGGGGGCCCAAGAGACCCAGTACTTC
CASSTGMSLAGAQETQYF
>TRBV14|-|TRBJ2-5|-
TGTGCCAGCAGCCAAGGGCCCCGTGAGTACTTC
CASSQGPREYF
>TRBV7-9|-|TRBJ2-1|-
TGTGCCAGCAGCTCCCCTAGCTCCAGCTCCTACAATGAGCAGTTCTTC
CASSSPSSSSYNEQFF
>TRBV4-1|TRBD1|TRBJ2-1|-
TGCGCCAGCAGCCAACCTCCGGACAGGGTCAGGTACAATGAGCAGTTCTTC
CASSQPPDRVRYNEQFF
>TRBV27|-|TRBJ2-2|-
TGTGCCAGCAGTTTTCTTCCTAGCTCGCCCGGGGAGCTGTTTTTT
CASSFLPSSPGELFF
>TRBV27|TRBD2|TRBJ2-2|-
TGTGCCAGCAGATCCGCCGCACTAGCGGGAGGAAGTGGGGAGCTGTTTTTT
CASRSAALAGGSGELFF
>TRBV5-1|TRBD2|TRBJ2-1|once
TGCGCCAGCAGCTTGATGCTAGCGGGGTACAATGAGCAGTTCTTC
CASSLMLAGYNEQFF
>TRBV19|TRBD1|TRBJ1-6|few
TGTGCCAGTAGTTCCGGGACAGGGGGTAACCTTAATTCACCCCTCCACTTT
CASSSGTGGNLNSPLHF
>TRBV7-2|TRBD1|TRBJ2-5|-
TGTGCCAGCAGCTTCGGGACAGGGGGGAAAGAGACCCAGTACTTC
CASSFGTGGKETQYF
>TRBV13|-|TRBJ2-5|-
TGTGCCAGCAGCCTAATGGAGACCCAGTACTTC
CASSLMETQYF
>TRBV5-1|-|TRBJ1-2|-
TGCGCCAGCAGGGTAGAGGGAGGGACGCCGTATGGCTACACCTTC
CASRVEGGTPYGYTF
>TRBV4-2|-|TRBJ1-1|-
TGTGCCAGCAGCCAAGCCACAGGGACTGAAGCTTTCTTT
CASSQATGTEAFF
>TRBV29-1|-|TRBJ1-2|-
TGCAGCGTGGCCCAGACAGAGAACTATGGCTACACCTTC
CSVAQTENYGYTF
>TRBV30|TRBD1|TRBJ1-3|-
TGTGCCTGGACCGCGGACAGGGGGCGAAACACCATATATTTT
CAWTADRGRNTIYF
>TRBV5-6|-|TRBJ2-1|-
TGTGCCAGCAGCTTGCTTGATAGAATTAATGAGCAGTTCTTC
CASSLLDRINEQFF
>TRBV27|TRBD1|TRBJ2-7|-
TGTGCCAGCAGTTTACCCCCGGGACAGACCGAGCAGTACTTC
CASSLPPGQTEQYF
>TRBV25-1|TRBD2|TRBJ2-1|-
TGTGCCAGCAGTGAGAGACTAGCGGGAGCGAGCTCCTACAATGAGCAGTTCTTC
CASSERLAGASSYNEQFF
>TRBV9|TRBD2|TRBJ2-1|-
TGTGCCAGCAGCGTAGTAGGCGGGAGTAGTTACAATGAGCAGTTCTTC
CASSVVGGSSYNEQFF
>TRBV29-1|TRBD1|TRBJ2-7|-
TGCAGCGTTTTAGGGCCCCTGGGGGATGACAGGGGCCCCTACGAGCAGTACTTC
CSVLGPLGDDRGPYEQYF
>TRBV28|-|TRBJ2-2|-
TGTGCCAGGGGGTGCGGGACCGGGGAGCTGTTTTTT
CARGCGTGELFF
>TRBV6-6|TRBD2|TRBJ2-7|few
TGTGCCAGCAGCCCTAGGGCGGGGGGCCTCTCCTACGAGCAGTACTTC
CASSPRAGGLSYEQYF
>TRBV19|-|TRBJ1-1|-
TGTGCCAGTAGTCATTCCAGGGGCCGGACTGAAGCTTTCTTT
CASSHSRGRTEAFF
>TRBV19|TRBD2|TRBJ2-1|-
TGTGCCATTTCATCTCCGGGACTAGCGGGAGGGAATGAGCAGTTCTTC
CAISSPGLAGGNEQFF
>TRBV10-2|-|TRBJ2-3|-
TGCGCCAGCAGCAATCAGTTGGGCACAGATACGCAGTATTTT
CASSNQLGTDTQYF
>TRBV9|TRBD2|TRBJ2-7|once
TGTGCCAGCAGCGCGGGGGGAATCTTGAGCTCCTACGAGCAGTACTTC
CASSAGGILSSYEQYF
>TRBV7-2|TRBD2|TRBJ2-5|-
TGTGCCAGCAGCTTAGGAGGCGGGGGGGGAGAGACCCAGTACTTC
CASSLGGGGGETQYF
>TRBV9|TRBD2|TRBJ2-3|-
TGTGCCAGCAGCCCTCGTTCTAGCGGGACCTTTGATACGCAGTATTTT
CASSPRSSGTFDTQYF
>TRBV6-4|TRBD2|TRBJ2-1|-
TGTGCCAGCAGCGTGGTCCTTAGCGGGGGGGCGATTGAGCAGTTCTTC
CASSVVLSGGAIEQFF
>TRBV18|TRBD1|TRBJ2-5|-
TGTGCCAGCTCACCCCGGACAGGGCAGCGAGAGACCCAGTACTTC
CASSPRTGQRETQYF